This T cell receptor beta chain was identified in a study of T cell clonotyping in hematopoietic cell transplantation. Findings of the study overall: Pathologically expanded recipient clonotypes increased progressively from day 30 to day 180 as diversity fell. Without cell sorting, CD4 versus CD8 contributions remain unresolved.

CDR1 SEHNR and CDR2 FQNEAQ come from the germline V gene (reference sequence). V was trimmed by 6 bases and J by 8 bases, leaving 20 bases between them. This CDR3 region has 15 residues. Turning to this clone: Antigen: not known.

The repertoire was sequenced with immunoSEQ multiplex PCR; TCRdb's copy has only in-frame clones and lacks some. The sample consists of under 9,000 clones, approximately 96% of them appearing once. The clonotype originates from a male patient aged 40 to 55 who had an allogeneic stem cell transplant from a related donor, so the T cells may come from the graft donor. Some clones in this sample may be carry-over from other donors' samples. The source was PBMCs, collected 30 days after allogeneic stem cell transplant. The J gene is TRBJ2-1, the V gene TRBV7-9; D might be TRBD1 or TRBD2, each matching 5 bases. The CDR3 DNA reads as TGTGCCAGCAGTCCCGGAAGGGACGCCGGGCATGAGCAGTTCTTC. Protein sequence: CASSPGRDAGHEQFF.